This T cell receptor beta chain was recovered during a study of T cell changes during pregnancy in multiple sclerosis. This clone occurred a few times. The length of the CDR3 is 13 residues. The V and J ends lost 8 bases and 7 bases, in that order; junction bases with no gene match: 6. Germline CDR1 LGHNT, CDR2 FRNRAP. TCRdb keeps only in-frame clones here, not all; method: immunoSEQ multiplex PCR. The sample contains tens of thousands of clones, 75% to 95% of which appear only once. This chain links TRBV12-5 with TRBJ2-1; 9 bases map to TRBD2. The sequenced sample was peripheral blood, obtained after pregnancy. The sequence came from a female donor in good health, enrolled as a control in a pregnancy study. CDR3 loop: CASSAGLANEQFF. CDR3 bases: TGTGCTAGTTCCGCGGGACTAGCAAATGAGCAGTTCTTC.